The 25 T cell receptor beta chains in this list originate from one sample, sequenced in a study of identifying expanded T cells in peripheral blood. TCRdb's table, derived via immunoSEQ multiplex PCR, lists solely in-frame clones and lacks some. The sample contains about 63,000 clones, approximately 80% of which appear only once. Specimen: blood. These receptors were taken from a person between 18 and 70 years old in good health.

The V and J genes are TRBV4-2 and TRBJ2-5; 12 bases map to TRBD2. This CDR3 is 15 amino acids long. The V gene's germline CDR1 is LGHNA and CDR2 YNFKEQ. V shed 4 bases, J shed 5 bases, and the junction held 5 bases outside the gene matches. Written as DNA, the CDR3 is TGTGCCAGCAGCCCTAGCGGGGGGGCCTGGGAGACCCAGTACTTC. It codes for CASSPSGGAWETQYF.

The chain combines TRBV6-5 with TRBJ2-7; D not resolved. Germline loops: CDR1 MNHEY, CDR2 SVGAGI. This CDR3 is 11 amino acids long. V was pared by 8 bases and J by 3 bases, with 8 bases between. Here the CDR3 DNA reads TGTGCCAGCGGAAAGAACTACGAGCAGTACGTC. It yields the protein CASGKNYEQYV.

The chain couples TRBV5-4 to TRBJ1-1; weak D call: TRBD1 (5 bases). Trimming stripped 0 bases from V and 7 bases from J, with 7 bases between. From germline, CDR1 is SGHNT and CDR2 YYREEE (reference sequence). This CDR3 comprises 12 residues. CDR3 in DNA: TGTGCCAGCAGCTTGGCGGGGCTTGAAGCTTTCTTT. Translated, it gives CASSLAGLEAFF.

The J gene is TRBJ2-3, the V gene TRBV7-3; D is unclear. Per germline, CDR1 SGHTA and CDR2 FQGTGA. The CDR3 loop spans 13 amino acids. The ends were cut back, 4 bases at V and 0 bases at J, with 5 bases in the middle. The CDR3 sequence: CASSSSSTDTQYF. The CDR3 coding sequence is TGTGCCAGCAGCTCTTCCAGCACAGATACGCAGTATTTT.

This sequence joins TRBV5-1 and TRBJ2-5, with D hard to call. Trimming left V 1 base short and J 2 bases short, with 9 bases between. Germline-derived CDR1 and CDR2 are SGHRS and YFSETQ. CDR3 length: 14 amino acids. CDR3 sequence (DNA): TGCGCCAGCAGCTTGTCGGCGACACAAGAGACCCAGTACTTC. This translates into CASSLSATQETQYF. The full variable domain, completed using reference TRBV5-1 and TRBJ2-5, is KAGVTQTPRYLIKTRGQQVTLSCSPISGHRSVSWYQQTPGQGLQFLFEYFSETQRNKGNFPGRFSGRQFSNSRSEMNVSTLELGDSALYLCASSLSATQETQYFGPGTRLLVL.

The CDR3 here is CASSESRLTEAFF. The CDR3 DNA is TGTGCCAGCAGTGAATCCAGGTTGACTGAAGCTTTCTTT. The V and J genes are TRBV2 and TRBJ1-1; D is ambiguous. This CDR3 spans 13 amino acids. V was shortened by 2 bases and J by 5 bases, with 9 bases between the two germline ends. Germline assignment: CDR1 SNHLY and CDR2 FYNNEI.

CDR3 residues: CASSPGQGRRPQHF. CDR3 DNA sequence: TGTGCCAGCAGTCCTGGACAGGGGCGTCGGCCCCAGCATTTT. The chain carries TRBV27 and TRBJ1-5; 9 nucleotides match TRBD1. V lost 5 bases and J lost 9; bases outside the gene matches: 8. The CDR3 is 14 residues long. Germline values: CDR1 MNHEY, CDR2 SMNVEV (reference sequence).

This CDR3 reads CASSTGPGDGYEQYF. For the CDR3, the DNA is TGCGCCAGCAGCACGGGACCCGGAGACGGATACGAGCAGTACTTC. The gene calls are TRBV5-1 and TRBJ2-7; tentatively, D is TRBD1 or TRBD2 (5 bases each). V dropped 4 bases and J dropped 4 bases, with 18 bases sitting between them. Looked up from germline, CDR1 is SGHRS and CDR2 is YFSETQ. The CDR3 runs to 15 residues.

This clone occurred once. The chain is built from TRBV21-1 and TRBJ2-7; TRBD2 reflects the table's D call only, with no check against the DNA. TRBV21-1 is assigned pseudogene status. CDR3 size: 18 residues. The CDR3 loop is CASSSAGTSGRWFDEQYF. The CDR3 nucleotides read TGTGCCAGCAGCAGCGCCGGGACTAGCGGGAGGTGGTTCGACGAGCAGTACTTC.

V and J are TRBV5-4 and TRBJ2-3; the match to TRBD2 covers 9 bases. CDR3 length: 20 amino acids. Germline loops: CDR1 SGHNT, CDR2 YYREEE (reference sequence). Trimming took 2 bases from V and 0 from J; bases not matched to a gene: 16. The CDR3 nucleotides read TGTGCCAGCAGCTTCTTTACTAGCGGGTTAACATCAGCTAGCACAGATACGCAGTATTTT. It yields the protein CASSFFTSGLTSASTDTQYF.

The chain joins TRBV4-1 to TRBJ1-6; D unresolved. V was trimmed by 1 base and J by 14 bases, leaving 12 bases between them. This CDR3 region has 13 residues. Germline V gene lookup returns CDR1 MGHRA and CDR2 YSYEKL. The CDR3 DNA is TGCGCCAGCAGCCAAGCGAAAGCCCAGTCCCTCCACTTT. Translating it yields CASSQAKAQSLHF.

Worth noting for this clone: This specimen includes other DNA sequences encoding the same CDR3. The rearrangement joins TRBV5-4 to TRBJ2-5, with 8 bases fitting TRBD2. V was clipped by 4 bases and J by 2 bases; unmatched bases: 1. Germline assignment: CDR1 SGHNT and CDR2 YYREEE (reference sequence). The CDR3 is 13 residues long. The CDR3 coding sequence is TGTGCCAGCAGCCCGGGGGGGCAAGAGACCCAGTACTTC. This translates into CASSPGGQETQYF.

The V gene is TRBV30, the J gene TRBJ1-1; D ambiguous. V was clipped by 5 bases and J by 0 bases, with 10 bases between them. This CDR3 is 13 amino acids long. Germline CDR1 GTSNPN, CDR2 SVGIG (reference sequence). CDR3 amino acids: CAWALLMNTEAFF. The DNA for the CDR3 is TGTGCCTGGGCTCTCCTTATGAACACTGAAGCTTTCTTT.

This clone appeared once. V and J are TRBV9 and TRBJ2-1; D is possibly TRBD2 (7 bases). The CDR3 covers 13 residues. Germline loops: CDR1 SGDLS, CDR2 YYNGEE. V shed 3 bases and J shed 12 bases, with 16 bases lying between them. As DNA, the CDR3 is TGTGCCAGCAGCGCGGGGGGCGGGCCAGGGCAGTTCTTC. Translating it yields CASSAGGGPGQFF. Complete variable domain (other parts from reference TRBV9 and TRBJ2-1): DSGVTQTPKHLITATGQRVTLRCSPRSGDLSVYWYQQSLDQGLQFLIQYYNGEERAKGNILERFSAQQFPDLHSELNLSSLELGDSALYFCASSAGGGPGQFFGPGTRLTVL.

This clone showed up just a few times. The chain recombines TRBV6-1 with TRBJ2-5; 7 nucleotides line up with TRBD2. The junction had 9 bases not matched to a gene; V was cut back by 5 bases and J by 3 bases. Germline loops: CDR1 MNHNS, CDR2 SASEGT. This CDR3 region has 15 residues. CDR3 sequence reads: CASSKRLAGEETQYF. The CDR3 bases are TGTGCCAGCAGTAAAAGACTAGCCGGAGAAGAGACCCAGTACTTC.

The V and J genes are TRBV2 and TRBJ1-1, with D possibly matching TRBD1 (5 bases). CDR3 length equals 17 residues. Germline CDR1 is SNHLY and CDR2 is FYNNEI. The V and J ends lost 2 bases and 4 bases respectively, with 20 bases between them. The CDR3 DNA follows: TGTGCCAGCAGTGAAACTAAGCCTAGTTCAGGGACCACTGAAGCTTTCTTT. It codes for CASSETKPSSGTTEAFF. Full variable domain (rest looked up from reference TRBV2 and TRBJ1-1): EPEVTQTPSHQVTQMGQEVILRCVPISNHLYFYWYRQILGQKVEFLVSFYNNEISEKSEIFDDQFSVERPDGSNFTLKIRSTKLEDSAMYFCASSETKPSSGTTEAFFGQGTRLTVV.

The chain carries TRBV6-1 and TRBJ2-7; D call uncertain. The V gene's germline CDR1 is MNHNS and CDR2 SASEGT. V lost 11 bases and J 0 bases, leaving 20 bases between the germline ends. The CDR3 is 15 amino acids. This CDR3 is CAGRKDTLASYEQYF. For the CDR3, the DNA is TGTGCCGGAAGAAAAGACACCCTGGCCTCCTACGAGCAGTACTTC.

The rearrangement links TRBV29-1 to TRBJ1-1, with D perhaps matching TRBD1 (5 bases). Germline V gene data show CDR1 as SQVTM and CDR2 as ANQGSEA. This CDR3 region has 14 residues. The germline V and J ends were trimmed by 7 bases and 8 bases, with 23 bases remaining between them. CDR3 DNA sequence: TGCAGCGCTTACGCCCGGGACGGACCGTTCGAAGCTTTCTTT. Encoded protein: CSAYARDGPFEAFF.

The chain links TRBV9 to TRBJ2-5; tentatively, D is TRBD1 (6 bases). This CDR3 is built from 14 residues. Trimming removed 0 bases from V and 3 bases from J, with 9 bases in between. Germline V gene data show CDR1 as SGDLS and CDR2 as YYNGEE. CDR3 region: CASSVGTDKETQYF. DNA of the CDR3: TGTGCCAGCAGCGTAGGGACAGATAAAGAGACCCAGTACTTC. The complete variable domain, with remaining parts taken from reference TRBV9 and TRBJ2-5, reads DSGVTQTPKHLITATGQRVTLRCSPRSGDLSVYWYQQSLDQGLQFLIQYYNGEERAKGNILERFSAQQFPDLHSELNLSSLELGDSALYFCASSVGTDKETQYFGPGTRLLVL.

The V call is TRBV7-3, the J call TRBJ2-5; 8 nucleotides match TRBD2. Losses at the gene ends were 4 bases for V and 2 bases for J; bases not matched to a gene: 6. The CDR3 consists of 15 residues. CDR1 is SGHTA and CDR2 is FQGTGA in the germline V gene. The CDR3 nucleotides are TGTGCCAGCAGCTACAACGGGGGGGTACAAGAGACCCAGTACTTC. Translating it yields CASSYNGGVQETQYF.

The genes are TRBV7-7 and TRBJ2-1, with 8 positions matching TRBD2. The germline V gene encodes CDR1 SSHAT and CDR2 FNYEAQ (reference sequence). The CDR3 covers 15 residues. V was pared by 1 base and J by 6 bases, with 5 bases of the junction left unmatched. The CDR3 nucleotides are TGTGCCAGCAGCTTAGGAGCGGGAGCCGGCAATGAGCAGTTCTTC. It codes for CASSLGAGAGNEQFF.

The gene calls are TRBV2 and TRBJ1-1, with D unresolved. The CDR3 spans 11 residues. CDR1 is SNHLY, CDR2 FYNNEI, per germline. V dropped 4 bases and J dropped 8 bases, with 8 bases sitting between them. CDR3 in DNA: TGTGCCAGCAGTGCGGCGGTGGAAGCTTTCTTT. Amino acid sequence: CASSAAVEAFF.

In this sample, this clone turned up once. The chain combines TRBV11-1 with TRBJ2-1; the D is unclear. CDR1 and CDR2 from the germline V gene are SGHAT and FQDESV (reference sequence). Trimming removed 0 bases at V and 2 bases at J, with 5 bases between. This CDR3 has 14 residues. CDR3 bases: TGTGCCAGCAGCTTAGCGGGCCCCTACAATGAGCAGTTCTTC. This encodes CASSLAGPYNEQFF.

This rearrangement joins TRBV11-1 to TRBJ2-5; 9 bases match TRBD2. The junction had 4 bases not matched to a gene; V was cut back by 5 bases and J by 6 bases. Germline-derived CDR1 and CDR2 are SGHAT and FQDESV (reference sequence). The CDR3 runs 13 residues. The CDR3 coding sequence is TGTGCCAGCAGCCAAGCGGGGGGCCAGACCCAGTACTTC. Translation gives CASSQAGGQTQYF.

Concerning this clone: The junction does not match germline at one end; this may be a read error. This rearrangement joins TRBV12-5 to TRBJ2-3; possibly TRBD2 for D (5 bases). The germline gives CDR1 LGHNT, CDR2 FRNRAP. This CDR3 contains 14 residues. The CDR3 loop is CASGLRLALNPFDF. The CDR3 region has the DNA TGTGCTAGTGGTTTGAGGCTAGCCTTGAATCCCTTTGATTTT.